A single sample gave rise to the 21 T cell receptor beta chains below, sequenced in a study of OX40 agonist ivuxolimab in advanced cancers. TCRdb's table, derived via immunoSEQ multiplex PCR, lists solely in-frame clones and lacks some. The sample includes some 84,000 clones, nearly 90% seen only once; the top ten take around 0.19%. The sequencing used CD4+ or CD8+ T cells sorted from blood, collected in a trial of the OX40 agonist ivuxolimab. The receptors derive from an adult with an advanced solid tumor such as melanoma, head and neck, liver or kidney cancer.

V usage is TRBV7-2 and J usage is TRBJ2-3; 9 bases map to TRBD2. The CDR3 is 16 amino acids. The junction had 7 bases not matched to a gene; V was cut back by 5 bases and J by 1 base. CDR1 and CDR2 from the germline V gene are SGHTA and FQGNSA. Here the CDR3 reads CASSPGASGGTDTQYF. CDR3 DNA: TGTGCCAGCAGCCCAGGGGCTAGCGGGGGCACAGATACGCAGTATTTT.

This clone turned up a few times. The chain employs TRBV5-1 and TRBJ1-1, with unresolved D. V was shortened by 4 bases and J by 5 bases, with 15 bases between the two germline ends. Germline-derived CDR1 and CDR2 are SGHRS and YFSETQ. CDR3 length equals 14 residues. DNA of the CDR3: TGCGCCAGCAGCCTGCGGGCCAGCAGGACTGAAGCTTTCTTT. Translating it yields CASSLRASRTEAFF. The entire variable domain, with the rest obtained from reference TRBV5-1 and TRBJ1-1, is as follows: KAGVTQTPRYLIKTRGQQVTLSCSPISGHRSVSWYQQTPGQGLQFLFEYFSETQRNKGNFPGRFSGRQFSNSRSEMNVSTLELGDSALYLCASSLRASRTEAFFGQGTRLTVV.

The CDR3 DNA is TGTGCCTCGGGGCAGGTCTCCTACGAGCAGTACTTC. Its translation: CASGQVSYEQYF. The V gene is TRBV30, the J gene TRBJ2-7, with D tentatively TRBD1 or TRBD2 (5 bases each). The CDR3 totals 12 residues. V was cut by 7 bases and J by 0 bases, with 10 bases left in between. Germline V lookup: CDR1 GTSNPN, CDR2 SVGIG (reference sequence).

This clone was seen only a few times. This chain uses TRBV28 with TRBJ1-1; no clear D. CDR1 is MDHEN, CDR2 SYDVKM, per germline. CDR3 length: 11 amino acids. V was clipped by 7 bases and J by 1 base, with 4 bases between them. This CDR3 reads CASKGNTEAFF. CDR3 coding DNA: TGTGCCAGCAAAGGGAACACTGAAGCTTTCTTT. Drawing the rest from reference TRBV28 and TRBJ1-1, the complete variable domain is DVKVTQSSRYLVKRTGEKVFLECVQDMDHENMFWYRQDPGLGLRLIYFSYDVKMKEKGDIPEGYSVSREKKERFSLILESASTNQTSMYLCASKGNTEAFFGQGTRLTVV.

CDR3 nucleotides: TGTGCCAGCAGGGGACGGCCGAATTCACCCCTCCACTTT. It specifies CASRGRPNSPLHF. The genes are TRBV7-9 and TRBJ1-6, with D possibly matching TRBD1 (5 bases). There are 13 residues in the CDR3. V lost 6 bases and J 7 bases, leaving 10 bases between the germline ends. Germline CDR1 reads SEHNR; CDR2 reads FQNEAQ (reference sequence).

The chain joins TRBV6-1 to TRBJ1-2; D possibly corresponds to TRBD1 (6 bases). CDR1 MNHNS and CDR2 SASEGT come from the germline V gene. This CDR3 has 12 residues. With 6 bases removed from V and 10 bases from J, the gap between germline ends came to 15 bases. DNA for the CDR3: TGTGCCAGCAGACTTACACAGGGAGACTACACCTTC. Residues: CASRLTQGDYTF.

The chain has TRBV29-1 and TRBJ2-7, with 8 bases identical to TRBD1. The length of the CDR3 is 12 residues. V lost 7 bases to trimming and J lost 1 base; unmatched junction nucleotides: 3. Per germline, CDR1 SQVTM and CDR2 ANQGSEA. The CDR3 DNA reads TGCAGCGCCGGACAGGGATCCTACGAGCAGTACTTC. Encoded protein: CSAGQGSYEQYF.

This chain joins TRBV27 and TRBJ1-2; a possible D gene is TRBD1 (5 bases). The CDR3 loop spans 12 amino acids. V was cut by 4 bases and J by 8 bases, with 11 bases left in between. The V gene's germline CDR1 is MNHEY and CDR2 SMNVEV (reference sequence). The CDR3 DNA is TGTGCCAGCAGTTCTGGGGCAGCGGGCTACACCTTC. Translated: CASSSGAAGYTF.

The chain carries TRBV5-4 and TRBJ1-2, with D unresolved. This CDR3 spans 14 amino acids. Germline-derived CDR1 and CDR2 are SGHNT and YYREEE (reference sequence). Trimming stripped 0 bases from V and 3 bases from J, with 9 bases between. CDR3 nucleotides: TGTGCCAGCAGCTTGGGAGGGAGAGACTATGGCTACACCTTC. This codes for CASSLGGRDYGYTF.

This clone was recorded only once. The CDR3 region is CASSIRGRVGQNTEAFF. Here the CDR3 DNA reads TGTGCCAGTAGTATACGAGGCAGGGTGGGACAGAACACTGAAGCTTTCTTT. The gene calls are TRBV19 and TRBJ1-1; possible D gene TRBD1, 6 bases. Germline V gene sequence: CDR1 LNHDA, CDR2 SQIVND (reference sequence). V was clipped by 2 bases and J by 1 base, with 17 bases between them. This CDR3 spans 17 amino acids.

J is TRBJ1-3 and V is TRBV2; 9 nucleotides align to TRBD1. This CDR3 region has 14 residues. Germline V gives CDR1 SNHLY, CDR2 FYNNEI. With V trimmed by 7 bases and J by 4 bases, 5 bases remained unmatched. The CDR3 coding sequence is TGTGCCAGCAAAGGGACAGGGCCGGGAAACACCATATATTTT. This codes for CASKGTGPGNTIYF.

The chain couples TRBV15 to TRBJ1-1, with D unresolved. From germline, CDR1 is LNHNV and CDR2 YYDKDF (reference sequence). The CDR3 loop spans 14 amino acids. With 0 bases removed from V and 7 bases from J, the gap between germline ends came to 12 bases. DNA of the CDR3: TGTGCCACCAGCAGAGATCGTTTAGTTAATGAAGCTTTCTTT. Encoded protein: CATSRDRLVNEAFF. The variable domain in full, with the rest retrieved from reference TRBV15 and TRBJ1-1, is DAMVIQNPRYQVTQFGKPVTLSCSQTLNHNVMYWYQQKSSQAPKLLFHYYDKDFNNEADTPDNFQSRRPNTSFCFLDIRSPGLGDTAMYLCATSRDRLVNEAFFGQGTRLTVV.

This sequence joins TRBV19 and TRBJ1-6; no definite D call. The CDR3 is 15 residues long. The V end lost 7 bases, the J end lost 5 bases, and 15 bases lay between the germline ends. Germline V gene data show CDR1 as LNHDA and CDR2 as SQIVND (reference sequence). CDR3 in amino acids: CASTELGTNNSPLHF. CDR3 nucleotide sequence: TGTGCCAGTACCGAGCTAGGTACAAATAATTCACCCCTCCACTTT.

The chain links TRBV7-9 to TRBJ2-7; D not resolved. CDR1 is SEHNR, CDR2 FQNEAQ, per germline (reference sequence). This CDR3 comprises 13 residues. V was clipped by 3 bases and J by 3 bases, with 9 bases between them. CDR3 sequence reads: CASSLADLYEQYF. The CDR3 DNA follows: TGTGCCAGCAGCTTGGCCGATCTCTACGAGCAGTACTTC.

The chain couples TRBV19 to TRBJ1-2; D gene unclear. The CDR3 length is 13 residues. V gave up 3 bases and J gave up 6 bases, with 11 bases separating them. Germline CDR1 LNHDA, CDR2 SQIVND (reference sequence). CDR3 in amino acids: CASSIGQDDGYTF. The CDR3 DNA reads TGTGCCAGTAGTATCGGCCAGGATGATGGCTACACCTTC.

This chain uses TRBV4-1 with TRBJ2-5; 7 bases are shared with TRBD1. This CDR3 is 15 amino acids long. V lost 4 bases and J lost 4; bases outside the gene matches: 9. Germline V gene data show CDR1 as MGHRA and CDR2 as YSYEKL. The DNA for the CDR3 is TGCGCCAGCAGCCCGTCAGCACAGGGGAGAGAGACCCAGTACTTC. This sequence encodes CASSPSAQGRETQYF.

J is TRBJ2-7 and V is TRBV11-3, with 7 bases fitting TRBD1. Losses at the gene ends were 5 bases for V and 2 bases for J; bases not matched to a gene: 18. CDR3 length: 18 amino acids. Germline assignment: CDR1 SGHNT and CDR2 YENEEA. CDR3 sequence reads: CASSDRTGYTMDPYEQYF. The CDR3 region has the DNA TGTGCCAGCAGCGATCGGACAGGTTACACAATGGACCCCTACGAGCAGTACTTC.

This rearrangement joins TRBV19 to TRBJ1-1; 7 bases line up with TRBD1. CDR1 is LNHDA, CDR2 SQIVND, per germline (reference sequence). V lost 4 bases, J lost 3 bases, and 2 bases stayed unmatched. CDR3 length: 13 residues. Written as DNA, the CDR3 is TGTGCCAGTAGTACGACAGGGTACACTGAAGCTTTCTTT. Encoded protein: CASSTTGYTEAFF.

The genes are TRBV7-8 and TRBJ2-5; D perhaps matches TRBD2 (6 bases). Germline V lookup: CDR1 SGHVS, CDR2 FQNEAQ. V gave up 1 base and J gave up 0 bases, with 15 bases separating them. This CDR3 is 17 amino acids long. The CDR3 protein is CASSLGMGGGYQETQYF. The CDR3 nucleotides read TGTGCCAGCAGCTTAGGGATGGGGGGAGGATACCAAGAGACCCAGTACTTC.

This CDR3 reads CASSPPDRGIDEQYF. The DNA of the CDR3 is TGTGCCAGCAGCCCCCCGGACAGGGGGATTGACGAGCAGTACTTC. The rearrangement links TRBV13 to TRBJ2-7, with 10 bases matching TRBD1. Germline V gene sequence: CDR1 PRHDT, CDR2 FYEKMQ (reference sequence). This CDR3 has 15 amino acids. V shed 5 bases, J shed 5 bases, and the junction held 9 bases outside the gene matches.

V and J are TRBV28 and TRBJ2-7, with a possible D match to TRBD1 (5 bases). The V end was cut by 4 bases, the J end by 10 bases, with 23 bases between. In germline, CDR1 is MDHEN, CDR2 SYDVKM. The CDR3 is made up of 15 amino acids. DNA for the CDR3: TGTGCCAGCAGTTCTCCCGGTGCAGGGCGACGTAGACAGTACTTC. Its translation: CASSSPGAGRRRQYF. Supplemented by reference TRBV28 and TRBJ2-7, the full variable domain reads DVKVTQSSRYLVKRTGEKVFLECVQDMDHENMFWYRQDPGLGLRLIYFSYDVKMKEKGDIPEGYSVSREKKERFSLILESASTNQTSMYLCASSSPGAGRRRQYFGPGTRLTVT.